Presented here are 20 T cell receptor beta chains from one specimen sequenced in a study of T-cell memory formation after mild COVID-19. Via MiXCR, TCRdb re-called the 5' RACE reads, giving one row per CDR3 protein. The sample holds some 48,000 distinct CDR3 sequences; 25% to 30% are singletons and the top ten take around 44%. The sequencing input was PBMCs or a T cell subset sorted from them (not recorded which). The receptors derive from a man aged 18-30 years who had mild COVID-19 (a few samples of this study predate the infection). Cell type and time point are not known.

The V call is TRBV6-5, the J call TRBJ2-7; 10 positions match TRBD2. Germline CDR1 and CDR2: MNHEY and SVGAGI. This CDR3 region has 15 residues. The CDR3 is CDSSPSGGGSYEQYV. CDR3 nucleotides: TGTGACAGCAGTCCTAGCGGGGGTGGTTCCTACGAGCAGTACGTC.

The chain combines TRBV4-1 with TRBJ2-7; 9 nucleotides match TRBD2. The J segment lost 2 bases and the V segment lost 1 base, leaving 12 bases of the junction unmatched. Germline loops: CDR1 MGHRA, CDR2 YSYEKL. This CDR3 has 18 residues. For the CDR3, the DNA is TGCGCCAGCAGCCAAGTGCCTAGCGGGGCAGGCGTGACCTACGAGCAGTACTTC. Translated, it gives CASSQVPSGAGVTYEQYF.

CDR3 bases: TGTGCCACCAGCAGTATGGGGGGGCGGCACAATGAGCAGTTCTTC. This encodes CATSSMGGRHNEQFF. V is TRBV15 and J is TRBJ2-1, with D possibly TRBD2 on 7 matching bases. CDR1 LNHNV and CDR2 YYDKDF come from the germline V gene (reference sequence). Deletions cut 3 bases from V and 5 bases from J, with 14 bases between. The CDR3 spans 15 residues. Based on the CDR3 plus reference TRBV15 and TRBJ2-1, the full variable domain is DAMVIQNPRYQVTQFGKPVTLSCSQTLNHNVMYWYQQKSSQAPKLLFHYYDKDFNNEADTPDNFQSRRPNTSFCFLDIRSPGLGDTAMYLCATSSMGGRHNEQFFGPGTRLTVL.

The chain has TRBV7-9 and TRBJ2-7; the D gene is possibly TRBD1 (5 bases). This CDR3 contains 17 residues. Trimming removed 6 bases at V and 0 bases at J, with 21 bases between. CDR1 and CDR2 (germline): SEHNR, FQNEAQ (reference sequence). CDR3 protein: CASSFLYSDTYSYEQYF. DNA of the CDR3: TGTGCCAGCAGTTTCCTTTACTCGGACACCTACTCCTACGAGCAGTACTTC. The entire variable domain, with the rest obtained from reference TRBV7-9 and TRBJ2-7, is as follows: DTGVSQNPRHKITKRGQNVTFRCDPISEHNRLYWYRQTLGQGPEFLTYFQNEAQLEKSRLLSDRFSAERPKGSFSTLEIQRTEQGDSAMYLCASSFLYSDTYSYEQYFGPGTRLTVT.

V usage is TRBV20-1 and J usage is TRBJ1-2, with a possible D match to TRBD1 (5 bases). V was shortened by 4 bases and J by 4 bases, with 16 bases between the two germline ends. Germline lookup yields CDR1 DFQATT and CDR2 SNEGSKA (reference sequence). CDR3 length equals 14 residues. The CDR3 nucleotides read TGCAGTGCTATACCAAATGAGGGGCTCTATGGCTACACCTTC. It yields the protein CSAIPNEGLYGYTF.

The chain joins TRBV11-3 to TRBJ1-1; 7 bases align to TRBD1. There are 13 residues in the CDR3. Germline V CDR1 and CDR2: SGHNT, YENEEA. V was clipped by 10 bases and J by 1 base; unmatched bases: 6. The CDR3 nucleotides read TGTGCCAAGCGACAGGGACAGAACACTGAAGCTTTCTTT. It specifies CAKRQGQNTEAFF.

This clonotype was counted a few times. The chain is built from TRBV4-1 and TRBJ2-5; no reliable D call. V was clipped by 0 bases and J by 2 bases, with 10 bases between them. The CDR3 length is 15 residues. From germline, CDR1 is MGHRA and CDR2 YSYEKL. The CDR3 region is CASSQEPGRQETQYF. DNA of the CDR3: TGCGCCAGCAGCCAAGAGCCAGGCAGGCAAGAGACCCAGTACTTC.

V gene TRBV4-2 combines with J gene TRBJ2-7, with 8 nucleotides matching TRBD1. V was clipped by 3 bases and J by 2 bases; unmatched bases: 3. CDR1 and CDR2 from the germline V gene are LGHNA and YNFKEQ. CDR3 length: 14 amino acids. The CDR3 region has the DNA TGTGCCAGCAGCCAGGGGACAGGAACCTACGAGCAGTACGTC. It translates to CASSQGTGTYEQYV.

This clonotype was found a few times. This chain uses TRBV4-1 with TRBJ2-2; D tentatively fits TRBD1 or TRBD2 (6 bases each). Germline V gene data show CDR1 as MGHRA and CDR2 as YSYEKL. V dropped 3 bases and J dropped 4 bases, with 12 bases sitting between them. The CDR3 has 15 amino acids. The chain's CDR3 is CASSHSGAGTGELFF. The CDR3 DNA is TGCGCCAGCAGCCATTCGGGGGCGGGCACCGGGGAGCTGTTTTTT.

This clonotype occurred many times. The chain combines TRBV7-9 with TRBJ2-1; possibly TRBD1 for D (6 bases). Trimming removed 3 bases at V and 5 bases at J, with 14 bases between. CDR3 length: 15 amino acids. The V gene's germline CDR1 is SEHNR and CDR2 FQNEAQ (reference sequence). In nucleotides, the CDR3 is TGTGCCAGCAGCTTTGTGGGGGCCGGGGACAATGAGCAGTTCTTC. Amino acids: CASSFVGAGDNEQFF.

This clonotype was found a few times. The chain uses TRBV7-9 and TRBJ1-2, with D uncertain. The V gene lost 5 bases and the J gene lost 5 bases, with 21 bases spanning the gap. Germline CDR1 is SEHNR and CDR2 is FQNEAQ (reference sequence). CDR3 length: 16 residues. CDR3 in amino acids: CASSPLSGQPLYGYTF. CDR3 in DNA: TGTGCCAGCAGCCCACTCTCGGGCCAGCCTTTATATGGCTACACCTTC. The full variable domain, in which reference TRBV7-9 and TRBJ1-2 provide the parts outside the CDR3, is DTGVSQNPRHKITKRGQNVTFRCDPISEHNRLYWYRQTLGQGPEFLTYFQNEAQLEKSRLLSDRFSAERPKGSFSTLEIQRTEQGDSAMYLCASSPLSGQPLYGYTFGSGTRLTVV.

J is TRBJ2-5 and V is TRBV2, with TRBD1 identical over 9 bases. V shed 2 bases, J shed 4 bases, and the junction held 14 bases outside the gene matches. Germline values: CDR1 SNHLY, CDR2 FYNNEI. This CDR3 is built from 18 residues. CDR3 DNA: TGTGCCAGCAGTGAATTATTAGGGGCGACAGGGGGGCCAGAGACCCAGTACTTC. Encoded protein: CASSELLGATGGPETQYF.

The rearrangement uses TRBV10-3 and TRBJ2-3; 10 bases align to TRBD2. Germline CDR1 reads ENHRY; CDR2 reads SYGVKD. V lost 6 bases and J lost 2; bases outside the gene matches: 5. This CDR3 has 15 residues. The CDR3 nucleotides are TGTGCCATCAGCTCCGGGACTAGCGACACAGATACGCAGTATTTT. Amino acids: CAISSGTSDTDTQYF.

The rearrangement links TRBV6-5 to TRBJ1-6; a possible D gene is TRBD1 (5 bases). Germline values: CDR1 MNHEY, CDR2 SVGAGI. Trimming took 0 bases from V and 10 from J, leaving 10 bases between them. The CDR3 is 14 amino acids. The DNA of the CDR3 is TGTGCCAGCAGTTACTCAGGGGTAGGATCACCCCTCCACTTT. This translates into CASSYSGVGSPLHF.

The CDR3 sequence: CSASRDRVYEQYF. CDR3 DNA sequence: TGCAGTGCTAGTCGGGACAGGGTCTACGAGCAGTACTTC. The chain joins TRBV20-1 to TRBJ2-7; 9 nucleotides align to TRBD1. V lost 3 bases, J lost 3 bases, and 3 bases stayed unmatched. Germline V CDR1 and CDR2: DFQATT, SNEGSKA (reference sequence). The CDR3 extends over 13 amino acids.

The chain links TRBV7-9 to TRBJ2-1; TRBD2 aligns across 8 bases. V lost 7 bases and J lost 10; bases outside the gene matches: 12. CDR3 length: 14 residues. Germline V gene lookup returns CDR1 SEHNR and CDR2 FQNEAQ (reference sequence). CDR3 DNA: TGTGCCAGCACCGGGACTAGTGGGGTGAAGGAGCAGTTCTTC. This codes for CASTGTSGVKEQFF.

The CDR3 DNA sequence: TGCGCCAGCAGCCAAGAATTAGCGGGGGGAGCTGAGACCCAGTACTTC. Its protein product is CASSQELAGGAETQYF. The V gene is TRBV4-1, the J gene TRBJ2-5; 10 bases align to TRBD2. CDR1 is MGHRA and CDR2 is YSYEKL in the germline V gene. The CDR3 runs 16 residues. With V trimmed by 0 bases and J by 5 bases, 6 bases remained unmatched.

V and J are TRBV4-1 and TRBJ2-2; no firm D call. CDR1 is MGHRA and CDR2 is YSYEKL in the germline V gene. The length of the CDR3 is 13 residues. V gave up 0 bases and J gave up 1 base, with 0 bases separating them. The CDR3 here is CASSQENTGELFF. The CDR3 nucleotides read TGCGCCAGCAGCCAAGAGAACACCGGGGAGCTGTTTTTT.

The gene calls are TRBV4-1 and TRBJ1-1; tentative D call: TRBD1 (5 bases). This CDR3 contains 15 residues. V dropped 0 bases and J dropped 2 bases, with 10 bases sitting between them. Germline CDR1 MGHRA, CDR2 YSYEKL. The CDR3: CASSQETGGNTEAFF. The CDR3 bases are TGCGCCAGCAGCCAAGAAACAGGAGGCAACACTGAAGCTTTCTTT.

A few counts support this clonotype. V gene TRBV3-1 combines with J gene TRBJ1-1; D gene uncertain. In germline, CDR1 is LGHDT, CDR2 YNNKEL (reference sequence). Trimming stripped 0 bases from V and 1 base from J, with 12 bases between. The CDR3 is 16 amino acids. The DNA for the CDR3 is TGTGCCAGCAGCCAAGAAACGGTCAGTCAGAACACTGAAGCTTTCTTT. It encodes CASSQETVSQNTEAFF.